This T cell receptor beta chain comes out of a study of shared clonotypes between healthy human individuals. Generated by immunoSEQ multiplex PCR, the TCRdb table keeps only in-frame clones and is missing some. The table records around 2.1 million clones, almost 96% of them present only once. The J segment lost 2 bases and the V segment lost 8 bases, leaving 11 bases of the junction unmatched. The CDR3 has 16 residues. The V gene's germline CDR1 is ENHRY and CDR2 SYGVKD. Sequencing used naive CD4+ T cells sorted from blood. The subset: CD45RA+ positively selected. This chain connects TRBV10-3 to TRBJ2-7; 11 positions match TRBD2. This receptor was taken from a man younger than 30 in good health. The CDR3 protein is CAIGGLAAIPPYEQYF. The CDR3 DNA reads TGTGCCATCGGGGGACTAGCGGCGATACCCCCCTACGAGCAGTACTTC.